This entry concerns a single T cell receptor (beta chain). Preparing the TCRbeta library involved the use of unique molecular identifiers. MiXCR, run by TCRdb on the PCR reads, gives a single entry per CDR3 protein. The sample comprises a few hundred thousand distinct CDR3 sequences, approximately 13% of which are singletons, and less than 6.5% rests with the top ten. This sample stems from a study of T-cell reconstitution after alpha-beta-depleted transplantation in children. Trimming took off 0 bases at V and 6 bases at J, with 7 bases between the two ends. The CDR3 runs 13 residues. Germline assignment: CDR1 MNHEY and CDR2 SVGAGI.

The chain uses TRBV6-5 and TRBJ2-3; perhaps D is TRBD1 or TRBD2 (5 bases each). The sequence came from a human donor who donated a stem cell graft to a child with combined immunodeficiency. The sample consisted of PBMCs from the stem cell graft donor, taken from the stem cell graft. DNA for the CDR3: TGTGCCAGCAGTTACTCGTGGGGGGATACGCAGTATTTT. This translates into CASSYSWGDTQYF.